This T cell receptor (beta chain) is drawn from a study of T-cell reconstitution after alpha-beta-depleted transplantation in children. Study-wide findings and caveats: After transplant, at about two months, alpha-beta T cells were reportedly derived from several hundred expanded graft clones.

CDR3 length equals 12 residues. From germline, CDR1 is SQVTM and CDR2 ANQGSEA. Deletions cut 7 bases from V and 3 bases from J, with 11 bases between. This clonotype was found many times. What it recognizes is unknown. Unique molecular identifiers were incorporated during preparation of the TCRbeta library. TCRdb processed the PCR reads anew with MiXCR; each CDR3 protein has one entry. The sample contains 580,000 or so distinct CDR3 sequences, under 30% of which appear only once. Specimen: PBMCs, mostly from graft donor cells, collected 360 days after TCRalphabeta/CD19-depleted stem cell transplant. This receptor was identified in a boy younger than two who had a stem cell transplant for acute myeloid leukemia, so the T cells may come from the graft donor. The chain links TRBV29-1 to TRBJ2-3; tentative D call: TRBD2 (5 bases). The CDR3 DNA follows: TGCAGCGGTGTAAGGGAGACAGATACGCAGTATTTT. Protein sequence: CSGVRETDTQYF.